The next 5 T cell receptor beta chains were all read from a single sample in a study of OX40 agonist ivuxolimab in advanced cancers. Profiling relied on immunoSEQ multiplex PCR, and the TCRdb table lists in-frame clones only, not all of them. The table lists approximately 99,000 clones, roughly 95% of them singletons. Here the sequenced sample was CD4+ or CD8+ T cells sorted from blood, taken in a trial of the OX40 agonist ivuxolimab. These TCRs come from an adult with an advanced solid tumor such as melanoma, head and neck, liver or kidney cancer.

This clone was recorded once. The chain uses TRBV19 and TRBJ2-5, with D perhaps assigned TRBD1 or TRBD2 (5 bases each). Germline CDR1 reads LNHDA; CDR2 reads SQIVND (reference sequence). The CDR3 loop spans 15 amino acids. Between the trimmed V and J ends, which lost 2 bases and 3 bases, there was a span of 13 bases. The CDR3 reads CASSINLGRKETQYF. As DNA, the CDR3 is TGTGCCAGTAGTATAAATTTGGGACGGAAAGAGACCCAGTACTTC.

Turning to this clone: The same CDR3 can be traced to other DNA sequences in this sample. The CDR3 here is CASSIGSPSYEQYF. CDR3 nucleotide sequence: TGTGCCAGTAGTATTGGGTCTCCCAGCTACGAGCAGTACTTC. This chain connects TRBV19 to TRBJ2-7; D call uncertain. The V gene's germline CDR1 is LNHDA and CDR2 SQIVND (reference sequence). V was trimmed by 3 bases and J by 3 bases, leaving 12 bases between them. The CDR3 totals 14 residues. Using reference TRBV19 and TRBJ2-7 for the parts outside the CDR3, the full variable domain is DGGITQSPKYLFRKEGQNVTLSCEQNLNHDAMYWYRQDPGQGLRLIYYSQIVNDFQKGDIAEGYSVSREKKESFPLTVTSAQKNPTAFYLCASSIGSPSYEQYFGPGTRLTVT.

The CDR3 spells CASSYARTGVSYEQYF. CDR3 coding DNA: TGTGCCAGCAGTTACGCCAGGACAGGGGTCTCCTACGAGCAGTACTTC. J is TRBJ2-7 and V is TRBV6-5; the match to TRBD1 covers 9 bases. Germline trimming cut 2 bases from V and 0 bases from J; bases unmatched to any gene: 5. The germline V gene encodes CDR1 MNHEY and CDR2 SVGAGI. The CDR3 covers 16 residues.

The V and J genes are TRBV7-9 and TRBJ2-1, with a possible D match to TRBD1 (5 bases). The ends were cut back, 1 base at V and 10 bases at J, with 5 bases in the middle. Looked up from germline, CDR1 is SEHNR and CDR2 is FQNEAQ (reference sequence). This CDR3 is built from 11 residues. CDR3 in amino acids: CASSLEGEQFF. The DNA of the CDR3 is TGTGCCAGCAGCTTAGAGGGGGAGCAGTTCTTC.

V usage is TRBV19 and J usage is TRBJ2-3; a weak D match, TRBD2 (7 bases). The V end was cut by 6 bases, the J end by 1 base, with 14 bases between. The CDR3 has 15 residues. Germline CDR1 reads LNHDA; CDR2 reads SQIVND (reference sequence). Written as DNA, the CDR3 is TGTGCCAGTAGCAGGGGAGCGGGACGCACAGATACGCAGTATTTT. Its protein product is CASSRGAGRTDTQYF. Variable domain in full (rest from reference TRBV19 and TRBJ2-3): DGGITQSPKYLFRKEGQNVTLSCEQNLNHDAMYWYRQDPGQGLRLIYYSQIVNDFQKGDIAEGYSVSREKKESFPLTVTSAQKNPTAFYLCASSRGAGRTDTQYFGPGTRLTVL.